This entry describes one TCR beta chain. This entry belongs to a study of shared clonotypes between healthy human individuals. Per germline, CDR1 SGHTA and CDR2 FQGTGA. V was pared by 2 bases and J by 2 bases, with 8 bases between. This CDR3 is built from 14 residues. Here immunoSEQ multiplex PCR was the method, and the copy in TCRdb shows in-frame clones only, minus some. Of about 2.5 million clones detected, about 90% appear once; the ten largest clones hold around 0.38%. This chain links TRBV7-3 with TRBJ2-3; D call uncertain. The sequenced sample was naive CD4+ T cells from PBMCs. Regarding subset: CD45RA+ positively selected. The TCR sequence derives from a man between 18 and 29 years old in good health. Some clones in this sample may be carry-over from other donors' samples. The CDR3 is CASSLRHITDTQYF. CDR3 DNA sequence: TGTGCCAGCAGCTTACGGCATATCACAGATACGCAGTATTTT.